The 32 T cell receptor beta chains listed next were all sequenced from one sample in a study of beta chain features in type 1 diabetes. The investigators reverse transcribed all of the isolated RNA, so they sequenced expressed TCRB transcripts. Method: immunoSEQ multiplex PCR; TCRdb's copy keeps in-frame clones and lacks some. The table has around 180,000 clones, 13% seen once; the top ten hold roughly 0.6%. Sequenced material: central memory CD4+ T cells from blood. The receptors stem from a woman aged 18-29 years in good health.

This clone was found a few times. J is TRBJ2-1 and V is TRBV5-4; a weak D match, TRBD2 (6 bases). Germline lookup yields CDR1 SGHNT and CDR2 YYREEE (reference sequence). Trimming took 0 bases from V and 6 from J, leaving 13 bases between them. The CDR3 length is 15 residues. CDR3 DNA: TGTGCCAGCAGCTTGGAAGAACGGGGGACCAATGAGCAGTTCTTC. It is translated as CASSLEERGTNEQFF.

The chain uses TRBV7-9 and TRBJ2-5, with 15 bases identical to TRBD2. With 2 bases clipped from V and 2 bases from J, the junction kept 6 bases outside the gene matches. This CDR3 has 18 amino acids. CDR1 and CDR2 from the germline V gene are SEHNR and FQNEAQ (reference sequence). In nucleotides, the CDR3 is TGTGCCAGCAGCTTATACGGGACTAGCGGGAGGTTACAAGAGACCCAGTACTTC. Translated, it gives CASSLYGTSGRLQETQYF.

This clone occurred a few times. The V and J genes are TRBV2 and TRBJ1-5; weak D call: TRBD1 (6 bases). The CDR3 totals 14 residues. Germline CDR1 reads SNHLY; CDR2 reads FYNNEI. Deletions cut 6 bases from V and 0 bases from J, with 9 bases between. The CDR3 DNA sequence: TGTGCCAGCAGGAGGGGGTCTAGCAATCAGCCCCAGCATTTT. This sequence encodes CASRRGSSNQPQHF.

This clone was seen a handful of times. V is TRBV7-7 and J is TRBJ2-7, with 11 positions matching TRBD2. Germline CDR1 SSHAT, CDR2 FNYEAQ (reference sequence). This CDR3 spans 15 amino acids. After removal of 5 bases from V and 2 bases from J, the junction contained 5 bases not matched to a gene. The CDR3 coding sequence is TGTGCCAGCAGCCTACTAGCGGGAGCCGCCTACGAGCAGTACTTC. Translated: CASSLLAGAAYEQYF.

This clone was recorded a few times. The rearrangement links TRBV12-5 to TRBJ2-7, with D possibly matching TRBD2 (5 bases). Germline CDR1 and CDR2: LGHNT and FRNRAP. The CDR3 is 14 amino acids. Trimming shortened V by 1 base and J by 2 bases, and 9 bases separated the two germline ends. CDR3 amino acids: CASGLGTSPYEQYF. The DNA for the CDR3 is TGTGCTAGTGGTTTGGGCACTAGTCCCTACGAGCAGTACTTC.

This clone was counted between two and nine times. The chain is built from TRBV10-3 and TRBJ2-1; 10 bases fit TRBD2. Germline V gene lookup returns CDR1 ENHRY and CDR2 SYGVKD. Germline trimming cut 4 bases from V and 8 bases from J; bases unmatched to any gene: 5. The CDR3 length is 14 residues. In nucleotides, the CDR3 is TGTGCCATCAGTGCCGGGACTAGCGTCGATGAGCAGTTCTTC. Translating it yields CAISAGTSVDEQFF.

The V and J genes are TRBV7-2 and TRBJ2-5; 9 positions match TRBD2. The V and J ends lost 5 bases and 5 bases, in that order; junction bases with no gene match: 6. Germline V lookup: CDR1 SGHTA, CDR2 FQGNSA. This CDR3 is built from 14 residues. CDR3 residues: CASSLSGRRETQYF. The CDR3 nucleotides are TGTGCCAGCAGCCTTAGCGGGAGAAGGGAGACCCAGTACTTC. Using reference TRBV7-2 and TRBJ2-5 for the parts outside the CDR3, the full variable domain is GAGVSQSPSNKVTEKGKDVELRCDPISGHTALYWYRQSLGQGLEFLIYFQGNSAPDKSGLPSDRFSAERTGGSVSTLTIQRTQQEDSAVYLCASSLSGRRETQYFGPGTRLLVL.

In this sample, this clone turned up a few times. J is TRBJ2-5 and V is TRBV2; D might be TRBD2 (6 bases). V lost 6 bases to trimming and J lost 1 base, with 12 bases between them. The length of the CDR3 is 14 residues. CDR1 is SNHLY and CDR2 is FYNNEI in the germline V gene. The CDR3 DNA follows: TGTGCCAGCAGGGCCCGAGCGGGCCAAGAGACCCAGTACTTC. It yields the protein CASRARAGQETQYF.

CDR3 residues: CASRDRASIYGYTF. The CDR3 DNA reads as TGTGCCAGCAGGGACAGGGCTTCCATCTATGGCTACACCTTC. The chain uses TRBV6-1 and TRBJ1-2; the match to TRBD1 covers 8 bases. The CDR3 length is 14 residues. Unmatched junction bases numbered 7, after V lost 6 bases and J lost 4 bases. The V gene's germline CDR1 is MNHNS and CDR2 SASEGT.

In DNA, the CDR3 is TGCAGCGTTGGACCACCGGGACAGGGTGGCTACGAGCAGTACTTC. It is translated as CSVGPPGQGGYEQYF. The J gene is TRBJ2-7, the V gene TRBV29-1, with 9 bases matching TRBD1. Per the germline V gene, CDR1 is SQVTM and CDR2 is ANQGSEA. CDR3 size: 15 residues. V dropped 4 bases and J dropped 3; count of bases not matched to a gene: 10.

The J gene is TRBJ1-2, the V gene TRBV5-1; TRBD1 aligns across 8 bases. Germline assignment: CDR1 SGHRS and CDR2 YFSETQ. The ends lost 0 bases at V and 7 bases at J; junction bases unmatched: 8. This CDR3 comprises 15 residues. The CDR3 region is CASSLEGQGDGGYTF. CDR3 nucleotides: TGCGCCAGCAGCTTGGAAGGACAGGGAGATGGTGGCTACACCTTC.

This sequence joins TRBV28 and TRBJ2-5, with D perhaps matching TRBD2 (6 bases). The CDR3 is 13 amino acids. CDR1 and CDR2 from the germline V gene are MDHEN and SYDVKM. V lost 7 bases and J 4 bases, leaving 13 bases between the germline ends. Here the CDR3 reads CASTSGEIETQYF. CDR3 DNA: TGTGCCAGCACCTCGGGGGAGATAGAGACCCAGTACTTC.

The rearrangement uses TRBV4-3 and TRBJ2-4; a weak D match, TRBD2 (5 bases). Trimming removed 4 bases from V and 6 bases from J, with 16 bases in between. Germline-derived CDR1 and CDR2 are LGHNA and YSLEER. There are 15 residues in the CDR3. CDR3 sequence (DNA): TGCGCCAGCAGCCCAAGCGGAAATGGTAGAAACATTCAGTACTTC. Its translation: CASSPSGNGRNIQYF.

This chain uses TRBV7-2 with TRBJ1-2, with TRBD1 matching 9 bases. The germline V gene has CDR1 SGHTA and CDR2 FQGNSA. V was clipped by 1 base and J by 3 bases; unmatched bases: 6. CDR3 size: 16 residues. CDR3 amino acids: CASSLVGTGLDYGYTF. In DNA form, the CDR3 reads TGTGCCAGCAGCTTAGTCGGGACAGGGTTAGACTATGGCTACACCTTC.

This clone showed up just a few times. CDR3 nucleotide sequence: TGTGCCAGCAGTCAATTAGCGGGAGTCGTTGTTGAGCAGTTCTTC. It encodes CASSQLAGVVVEQFF. This rearrangement joins TRBV6-1 to TRBJ2-1; TRBD2 matches at 9 bases. The V gene's germline CDR1 is MNHNS and CDR2 SASEGT. The ends lost 5 bases at V and 9 bases at J; junction bases unmatched: 11. The CDR3 contains 15 residues.

The V and J genes are TRBV5-1 and TRBJ1-2; 9 bases fit TRBD1. The CDR3 sequence is 14 residues long. Per the germline V gene, CDR1 is SGHRS and CDR2 is YFSETQ. After removal of 3 bases from V and 5 bases from J, the junction contained 5 bases not matched to a gene. The CDR3 DNA is TGCGCCAGCAGCTGGGACAGGGACTCGTATGGCTACACCTTC. As protein: CASSWDRDSYGYTF.

The chain employs TRBV2 and TRBJ1-4; 7 positions agree with TRBD1. Germline CDR1 reads SNHLY; CDR2 reads FYNNEI. The CDR3 covers 14 residues. J was trimmed by 8 bases and V by 6 bases; bases with no gene match: 9. DNA for the CDR3: TGTGCCAGCAGGGACGACAGGGTCGGAGAAAAACTGTTTTTT. As protein: CASRDDRVGEKLFF. Full variable domain (remainder filled in from reference TRBV2 and TRBJ1-4): EPEVTQTPSHQVTQMGQEVILRCVPISNHLYFYWYRQILGQKVEFLVSFYNNEISEKSEIFDDQFSVERPDGSNFTLKIRSTKLEDSAMYFCASRDDRVGEKLFFGSGTQLSVL.

The sample holds a few counts of this clone. This chain joins TRBV7-8 and TRBJ2-7, with TRBD2 as a possible D gene (6 bases). Trimming shortened V by 5 bases and J by 11 bases, and 13 bases separated the two germline ends. The CDR3 runs to 11 residues. Germline-derived CDR1 and CDR2 are SGHVS and FQNEAQ. The CDR3 spells CASSRLGPEYF. CDR3 nucleotides: TGTGCCAGCAGCAGACTAGGTCCAGAGTACTTC.

The genes are TRBV11-3 and TRBJ2-1, with a possible D match to TRBD1 (5 bases). The CDR3 loop spans 15 amino acids. Germline V gives CDR1 SGHNT, CDR2 YENEEA. Trimming shortened V by 3 bases and J by 6 bases, and 15 bases separated the two germline ends. The CDR3 spells CASSLGIGARNEQFF. Here the CDR3 DNA reads TGTGCCAGCAGCTTGGGCATAGGGGCTCGCAATGAGCAGTTCTTC.

In this sample, this clone turned up a few times. The chain couples TRBV5-1 to TRBJ1-1; D gene unclear. Germline V gives CDR1 SGHRS, CDR2 YFSETQ. V was shortened by 0 bases and J by 0 bases, with 3 bases between the two germline ends. This CDR3 spans 13 amino acids. DNA of the CDR3: TGCGCCAGCAGCTTGGCAGTGAACACTGAAGCTTTCTTT. This gives the protein CASSLAVNTEAFF.

This chain links TRBV19 with TRBJ2-6, with D perhaps matching TRBD2 (5 bases). Per the germline V gene, CDR1 is LNHDA and CDR2 is SQIVND (reference sequence). The germline V and J ends were trimmed by 1 base and 4 bases, with 14 bases remaining between them. The CDR3 totals 17 residues. In DNA form, the CDR3 reads TGTGCCAGTAGTATAGTCACGGGGAGTGGAGGGGCCAACGTCCTGACTTTC. It yields the protein CASSIVTGSGGANVLTF. Looking up the rest from reference TRBV19 and TRBJ2-6 gives the full variable domain: DGGITQSPKYLFRKEGQNVTLSCEQNLNHDAMYWYRQDPGQGLRLIYYSQIVNDFQKGDIAEGYSVSREKKESFPLTVTSAQKNPTAFYLCASSIVTGSGGANVLTFGAGSRLTVL.

J is TRBJ2-1 and V is TRBV29-1; D might be TRBD1 (6 bases). The CDR3 is 14 amino acids. The V end was cut by 5 bases, the J end by 1 base, with 12 bases between. CDR1 and CDR2 from the germline V gene are SQVTM and ANQGSEA. In nucleotides, the CDR3 is TGCAGCGTTAAAAAACAGGGATCCTACAATGAGCAGTTCTTC. Translating gives CSVKKQGSYNEQFF.

The V and J genes are TRBV6-6 and TRBJ2-1; maybe TRBD2 (6 bases). The CDR3 loop spans 16 amino acids. Trimming stripped 4 bases from V and 2 bases from J, with 15 bases between. Per the germline V gene, CDR1 is MNHNY and CDR2 is SVGAGI (reference sequence). The DNA of the CDR3 is TGTGCCAGCAGTTCGCACGGCGGGGAAACCTACAATGAGCAGTTCTTC. As protein: CASSSHGGETYNEQFF.

This clone turned up a few times. V usage is TRBV5-1 and J usage is TRBJ2-1; 9 positions match TRBD2. Germline lookup yields CDR1 SGHRS and CDR2 YFSETQ. V lost 2 bases to trimming and J lost 0 bases; unmatched junction nucleotides: 3. This CDR3 region has 16 residues. The CDR3 loop is CASSLLAGFSYNEQFF. DNA for the CDR3: TGCGCCAGCAGCTTACTAGCGGGTTTCTCCTACAATGAGCAGTTCTTC.

This clone was counted a few times. The CDR3 bases are TGTGCCAGCAGGACAGGGGAGGGCGGCTACACCTTC. As protein: CASRTGEGGYTF. The chain is built from TRBV2 and TRBJ1-2; 8 bases agree with TRBD1. V was pared by 6 bases and J by 8 bases, with 5 bases of the junction left unmatched. The CDR3 covers 12 residues. CDR1 SNHLY and CDR2 FYNNEI come from the germline V gene.

Comments on this clone: The same CDR3 also results from other DNA sequences found in this sample. This chain links TRBV30 with TRBJ1-3, with D hard to call. The CDR3 is 11 amino acids. Trimming stripped 4 bases from V and 3 bases from J, with 4 bases between. From germline, CDR1 is GTSNPN and CDR2 SVGIG (reference sequence). In nucleotides, the CDR3 is TGTGCCTGGACCTTTGGAAACACCATATATTTT. Its translation: CAWTFGNTIYF.

The CDR3 protein is CASSLSGRGHEQFF. CDR3 nucleotides: TGTGCCAGCAGCCTTTCTGGCCGCGGTCATGAGCAGTTCTTC. The gene calls are TRBV4-2 and TRBJ2-1; D unresolved. The V end lost 4 bases, the J end lost 8 bases, and 15 bases lay between the germline ends. From germline, CDR1 is LGHNA and CDR2 YNFKEQ. The CDR3 is 14 residues long.

This clone was counted only a few times. J is TRBJ2-4 and V is TRBV18, with a weak D call TRBD1 (6 bases). V dropped 3 bases and J dropped 4 bases, with 25 bases sitting between them. In germline, CDR1 is KGHSH, CDR2 LQKENI. This CDR3 has 19 amino acids. CDR3 DNA sequence: TGTGCCAGCTCACCGCTCTACCCCCGCGAGGACAGAAGGAAAAACATTCAGTACTTC. Translated: CASSPLYPREDRRKNIQYF. Variable domain in full (rest from reference TRBV18 and TRBJ2-4): NAGVMQNPRHLVRRRGQEARLRCSPMKGHSHVYWYRQLPEEGLKFMVYLQKENIIDESGMPKERFSAEFPKEGPSILRIQQVVRGDSAAYFCASSPLYPREDRRKNIQYFGAGTRLSVL.

A note on this clone: This sample also contains other DNA sequences that code for the same CDR3. V gene TRBV7-2 combines with J gene TRBJ2-3; D might be TRBD1 (6 bases). The CDR3 loop spans 15 amino acids. The germline V gene encodes CDR1 SGHTA and CDR2 FQGNSA. Between the trimmed V and J ends, which lost 3 bases and 4 bases, there was a span of 14 bases. The CDR3 DNA is TGTGCCAGCAGCTTGGGGGCCAGGGGATCAGATACGCAGTATTTT. This encodes CASSLGARGSDTQYF.

This clone was seen a handful of times. This chain connects TRBV28 to TRBJ2-7, with TRBD1 identical over 8 bases. Germline V lookup: CDR1 MDHEN, CDR2 SYDVKM. J lost 1 base, V lost 7 bases, and 6 bases had no gene match. CDR3 length equals 14 residues. DNA of the CDR3: TGTGCCAGCAATAGGAGACAGGGGTCCTACGAGCAGTACTTC. Its protein is CASNRRQGSYEQYF. Drawing the rest from reference TRBV28 and TRBJ2-7, the complete variable domain is DVKVTQSSRYLVKRTGEKVFLECVQDMDHENMFWYRQDPGLGLRLIYFSYDVKMKEKGDIPEGYSVSREKKERFSLILESASTNQTSMYLCASNRRQGSYEQYFGPGTRLTVT.

The chain carries TRBV6-5 and TRBJ1-2; D is uncertain. CDR1 and CDR2 (germline): MNHEY, SVGAGI. CDR3 length: 11 residues. Trimming removed 5 bases from V and 8 bases from J, with 9 bases in between. CDR3 protein: CASSENGGYTF. The CDR3 region has the DNA TGTGCCAGCAGTGAAAACGGGGGCTACACCTTC.

The gene calls are TRBV19 and TRBJ2-7; TRBD1 matches at 8 bases. CDR3 length equals 15 residues. The germline V gene has CDR1 LNHDA and CDR2 SQIVND (reference sequence). Trimming removed 0 bases from V and 7 bases from J; junction bases left unmatched: 8. The CDR3 is CASSIDRGQAEEQYF. CDR3 nucleotides: TGTGCCAGTAGTATAGATCGGGGACAGGCGGAGGAGCAGTACTTC.